This TCR beta chain was retrieved from a study of T-cell memory formation after mild COVID-19. Per the germline V gene, CDR1 is LGHDT and CDR2 is YNNKEL (reference sequence). CDR3 length equals 14 residues. V was clipped by 1 base and J by 6 bases, with 12 bases between them. Each CDR3 protein is one row after TCRdb ran MiXCR on the 5' RACE reads. Of about 390,000 distinct CDR3 sequences in the sample, approximately 15% were seen once. This chain connects TRBV3-1 to TRBJ1-1; tentatively, D is TRBD1 (5 bases). This clonotype originated in a man younger than 35 who had mild COVID-19 (a few samples of this study predate the infection). Cell type and time point are not known. The sample was PBMCs or a T cell subset sorted from them (not recorded which). Here the CDR3 reads CASSQAWSGPEAFF. CDR3 nucleotides: TGTGCCAGCAGCCAAGCGTGGTCAGGGCCTGAAGCTTTCTTT.